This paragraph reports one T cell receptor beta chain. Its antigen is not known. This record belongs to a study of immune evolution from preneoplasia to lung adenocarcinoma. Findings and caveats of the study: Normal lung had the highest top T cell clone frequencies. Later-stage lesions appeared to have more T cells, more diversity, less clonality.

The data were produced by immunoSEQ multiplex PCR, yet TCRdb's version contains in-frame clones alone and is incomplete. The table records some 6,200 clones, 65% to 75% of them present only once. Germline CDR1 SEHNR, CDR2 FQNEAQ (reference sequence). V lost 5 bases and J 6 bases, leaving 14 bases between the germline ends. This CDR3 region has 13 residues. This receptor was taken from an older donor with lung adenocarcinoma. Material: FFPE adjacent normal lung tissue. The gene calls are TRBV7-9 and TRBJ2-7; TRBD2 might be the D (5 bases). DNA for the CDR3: TGTGCCAGCAGCCCGGGTCTAGGAGGCGAGCAGTACTTC. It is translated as CASSPGLGGEQYF.